This is a list of T cell receptor beta chains from one sample in a study of blood T cell repertoires in COVID-19. Here immunoSEQ multiplex PCR was the method, and the copy in TCRdb shows in-frame clones only, minus some. Among around 200,000 clones listed, 70% to 90% were seen once. The sample comprised peripheral blood. Receptor source: a woman between 18 and 29 years old who had recovered from COVID-19. Both conserved end residues are part of each CDR3. A D gene is named only where the DNA matches it firmly. Where a row states a size, it is once, few, many or the class of an expanded clone; other rows omit it.

v_call	d_call	clone_size	j_call	cdr3_aa	cdr3_nt
TRBV4-1	-	-	TRBJ2-7	CASSQEFGGSYEQYF	TGCGCCAGCAGCCAAGAATTCGGGGGCTCCTACGAGCAGTACTTC
TRBV3-1/TRBV3-2	-	-	TRBJ1-5	CASSQDPMSNQPQHF	TGTGCCAGCAGCCAAGACCCTATGAGCAATCAGCCCCAGCATTTT
TRBV19	-	-	TRBJ1-3	CASSTETGNTIYF	TGTGCCAGTAGTACAGAGACAGGAAACACCATATATTTT
TRBV5-4	-	-	TRBJ1-2	CASSLYRPTWTVEANYGYTF	TGTGCCAGCAGCTTGTACAGGCCAACCTGGACCGTGGAAGCTAACTATGGCTACACCTTC
TRBV6-5	-	-	TRBJ1-5	CASRAVGQNQPQHF	TGTGCCAGCAGAGCCGTAGGACAGAATCAGCCCCAGCATTTT
TRBV5-6	-	-	TRBJ2-5	CASSLVGGGSEETQYF	TGTGCCAGCAGCTTGGTTGGGGGCGGATCGGAAGAGACCCAGTACTTC
TRBV19	TRBD2	-	TRBJ2-1	CASSILGLLSSYNEQFF	TGTGCCAGTAGTATCCTGGGACTACTGAGCTCCTACAATGAGCAGTTCTTC
TRBV4-1	-	-	TRBJ1-1	CASSQDINTEAFF	TGCGCCAGCAGCCAAGACATTAACACTGAAGCTTTCTTT
TRBV10-3	-	-	TRBJ1-2	CAITGTRDYGYTF	TGTGCCATCACAGGGACAAGGGACTATGGCTACACCTTC
TRBV5-1	-	-	TRBJ1-2	CASSSTTGPSSYTF	TGCGCCAGCAGCTCCACCACAGGACCCAGCAGCTACACCTTC
TRBV25-1	-	-	TRBJ2-7	CASSRVSYEQYF	TGTGCCAGCAGCAGGGTATCCTACGAGCAGTACTTC
TRBV7-9	-	-	TRBJ1-1	CASSLTRPGVGENTEAFF	TGTGCCAGCAGCTTAACTCGTCCAGGGGTGGGTGAAAACACTGAAGCTTTCTTT
TRBV4-3	TRBD2	few	TRBJ2-3	CASSQGLAGVRKTQYF	TGCGCCAGCAGCCAAGGGCTAGCGGGAGTACGAAAGACGCAGTATTTT
TRBV7-6	TRBD2	-	TRBJ2-1	CASSLGLTSGLDEQFF	TGTGCCAGCAGCTTAGGATTGACTAGCGGGTTGGATGAGCAGTTCTTC
TRBV9	-	-	TRBJ2-5	CASSVRAETQYF	TGTGCCAGCAGCGTCCGCGCGGAGACCCAGTACTTC
TRBV28	TRBD2	-	TRBJ2-3	CASSRLAGGLMGDTQYF	TGTGCCAGCAGTCGACTAGCGGGAGGGCTTATGGGAGATACGCAGTATTTT
TRBV19	-	-	TRBJ1-5	CASSIGGSEPQHF	TGTGCCAGTAGTATTGGCGGTTCGGAGCCCCAGCATTTT
TRBV18	TRBD1	-	TRBJ2-5	CASSPGQGGETQYF	TGTGCCAGCTCCCCCGGACAGGGCGGGGAGACCCAGTACTTC
TRBV10-2	TRBD1	-	TRBJ2-7	CASSAGQGFSYEQYF	TGCGCCAGCAGTGCGGGACAGGGGTTCTCCTACGAGCAGTACTTC
TRBV4-2	TRBD1	-	TRBJ2-3	CASSQDHGTASNTNTQYF	TGTGCCAGCAGCCAAGATCACGGGACAGCCAGTAACACGAATACGCAGTATTTT
TRBV7-6	TRBD1	few	TRBJ1-6	CASSLEGQGNSPLHF	TGTGCCAGCAGCTTAGAGGGACAGGGTAATTCACCCCTCCACTTT
TRBV4-2	TRBD2	-	TRBJ2-1	CASSQSGIGGSGSEQFF	TGTGCCAGCAGCCAAAGTGGGATCGGCGGGAGTGGGTCTGAGCAGTTCTTC
TRBV7-2	TRBD1	-	TRBJ1-1	CASSSQGGRVNTEAFF	TGTGCCAGCAGCTCCCAGGGGGGACGGGTTAACACTGAAGCTTTCTTT
TRBV9	-	-	TRBJ2-5	CASSVEAYQETQYF	TGTGCCAGCAGCGTAGAAGCGTACCAAGAGACCCAGTACTTC
TRBV7-9	TRBD2	-	TRBJ2-2	CASNIPGLAAGELFF	TGTGCCAGCAACATTCCGGGACTAGCGGCCGGGGAGCTGTTTTTT
TRBV14	-	-	TRBJ1-1	CASSQDWATKRAFF	TGTGCCAGCAGCCAAGATTGGGCCACCAAGAGAGCTTTCTTT
TRBV10-3	-	-	TRBJ2-7	CAISESGGMEQYF	TGTGCCATCAGTGAGTCGGGAGGCATGGAGCAGTACTTC
TRBV29-1	-	-	TRBJ2-1	CSSRQPNSYNEQFF	TGCAGCTCTCGACAGCCCAACTCCTACAATGAGCAGTTCTTC
TRBV5-1	-	-	TRBJ2-1	CASSSFLDILYNEQFF	TGCGCCAGCAGCTCTTTTCTGGACATACTTTACAATGAGCAGTTCTTC
TRBV5-1	TRBD1	-	TRBJ1-4	CASSKGTTGNEKLFF	TGCGCCAGCAGCAAGGGGACGACAGGGAATGAAAAACTGTTTTTT
TRBV9	-	-	TRBJ2-1	CASSTPLAELYNEQFF	TGTGCCAGCAGCACCCCCCTCGCGGAGCTATACAATGAGCAGTTCTTC
TRBV7-2	TRBD1	-	TRBJ1-2	CASSLRGTGGLSGYGYTF	TGTGCCAGCAGCTTACGGGGGACAGGGGGCCTTAGCGGCTATGGCTACACCTTC
TRBV13	-	-	TRBJ1-2	CASRRASKDGYTF	TGTGCCAGCAGGAGGGCGTCAAAAGATGGCTACACCTTC
TRBV16	-	-	TRBJ1-1	CASSQSDSAKRLAFF	TGTGCCAGCAGCCAATCTGACAGCGCTAAGAGGCTAGCTTTCTTT
TRBV5-5	-	-	TRBJ2-1	CASSLATTYSFYNEQFF	TGTGCCAGCAGCTTGGCGACTACGTACTCATTCTACAATGAGCAGTTCTTC
TRBV5-6	-	-	TRBJ2-7	CASSWGDEQYF	TGTGCCAGCAGCTGGGGGGACGAGCAGTACTTC
TRBV7-3	-	-	TRBJ2-7	CASSFGQYYEQYF	TGTGCCAGCAGCTTCGGACAGTATTACGAGCAGTACTTC
TRBV18	-	-	TRBJ2-3	CASSIGSTDTQYF	TGTGCCAGCTCAATCGGGAGCACAGATACGCAGTATTTT
TRBV7-2	-	-	TRBJ2-3	CASSLGGAWGDTQYF	TGTGCCAGCAGCTTAGGTGGGGCCTGGGGAGATACGCAGTATTTT
TRBV2	-	-	TRBJ2-7	CASRARSHEQYF	TGTGCCAGCAGGGCGAGGAGTCACGAGCAGTACTTC
TRBV5-5	-	once	TRBJ2-7	CASSMDRYEQYF	TGTGCCAGCAGTATGGACAGATACGAGCAGTACTTC
TRBV15	-	-	TRBJ2-7	CATSGGRVSYEQYF	TGTGCCACCAGCGGGGGCCGGGTCTCCTACGAGCAGTACTTC
TRBV4-1	TRBD2	-	TRBJ2-5	CASSQKILAGETQYF	TGCGCCAGCAGCCAAAAAATACTAGCGGGAGAGACCCAGTACTTC
TRBV7-2	-	-	TRBJ2-7	CASSWSETYEQYF	TGTGCCAGCAGCTGGAGCGAGACCTACGAGCAGTACTTC
TRBV6-5	-	-	TRBJ2-2	CASRASSNTGELFF	TGTGCCAGCAGGGCTAGCTCGAACACCGGGGAGCTGTTTTTT
TRBV6-5	-	-	TRBJ1-1	CASSYRPGEKRTEAFF	TGTGCCAGCAGTTACCGGCCAGGGGAGAAGAGGACTGAAGCTTTCTTT
TRBV7-7	TRBD1	-	TRBJ2-7	CASSCRGQGSYEQYF	TGTGCCAGCAGCTGTCGGGGACAGGGATCCTACGAGCAGTACTTC
TRBV3-1/TRBV3-2	TRBD2	once	TRBJ2-1	CASSRTSGSTYNEQFF	TGTGCCAGCAGCCGGACTAGCGGGAGTACCTACAATGAGCAGTTCTTC
TRBV19	TRBD2	-	TRBJ2-7	CASTLAGLEQYF	TGTGCCAGTACCCTAGCGGGGCTCGAGCAGTACTTC
TRBV4-1	-	-	TRBJ1-1	CASSQDPGARTEAFF	TGCGCCAGCAGCCAAGATCCAGGGGCGCGGACTGAAGCTTTCTTT
TRBV29-1	-	-	TRBJ2-7	CSVVSGFVGEQYF	TGCAGCGTTGTCTCCGGGTTTGTTGGAGAGCAGTACTTC
TRBV6-6	TRBD1	-	TRBJ1-3	CASSWGDRYSGNTIYF	TGTGCCAGCAGTTGGGGGGACAGATACTCTGGAAACACCATATATTTT
TRBV28	TRBD1	-	TRBJ2-7	CASIPGQGYEQYF	TGTGCCAGCATACCGGGACAGGGCTACGAGCAGTACTTC
TRBV4-3	-	-	TRBJ1-5	CASSQGPAQPQHF	TGCGCCAGCAGCCAGGGGCCAGCTCAGCCCCAGCATTTT
TRBV7-6	-	once	TRBJ2-5	CASSLAVSVQETQYF	TGTGCCAGCAGCTTAGCGGTGTCAGTCCAAGAGACCCAGTACTTC
TRBV4-1	-	-	TRBJ1-5	CASSQDRNGGNQPQHF	TGCGCCAGCAGCCAAGATCGGAACGGAGGCAATCAGCCCCAGCATTTT
TRBV4-2	TRBD1	-	TRBJ2-6	CASSQDWTGYSSGANVLTF	TGTGCCAGCAGCCAAGATTGGACAGGGTACAGTTCTGGGGCCAACGTCCTGACTTTC
TRBV30	-	-	TRBJ2-7	CAWSVDSSYEQYF	TGTGCCTGGAGTGTAGACAGCTCCTACGAGCAGTACTTC
TRBV2	TRBD1	-	TRBJ2-5	CASSDWDRVGQTQYF	TGTGCCAGCAGCGACTGGGACAGGGTAGGGCAGACCCAGTACTTC